This TCR beta chain was documented in a study of cytomegalovirus exposure and HLA in healthy donors (dated by TCRdb to about 2017). About the full investigation: An earlier analysis of 587 of the donors reported 276 Gb of sequence data and around 110 million unique TCR beta sequences obtained from approximately 180 million T cells. About 310 gigabases of sequencing data and 70 million to 85 million unique TCR sequences were included in an early release covering 550 to 800 HLA-typed donors. Of the approximately 370 genotyped donors, 75% to 85% were placed in the genetic ancestry cluster associated with self-reported Caucasian donors. The study aimed to test whether cataloging public T cell receptors could reveal signatures of past pathogen exposure. The study profiled the T cell repertoires of 550 to 700 subjects by immunosequencing and related them to cytomegalovirus serostatus. Besides the first cohort of under 700 subjects, a separate validation cohort made up of over a hundred different subjects was used. The study combined high-throughput TCR immunosequencing, statistical association of individual TCRs with disease status, and machine learning to predict cytomegalovirus infection status. A later analysis re-analyzed previously published TCR beta repertoires from 550 to 700 donors and added high-resolution HLA genotyping to study TCR occurrence patterns. Rather than drawing on any new phenotypic data, the later analysis identified candidate immune exposures from TCR beta sequences and the way those sequences occurred across donors. To decide whether each TCR beta V gene segment behaved as functional or pseudogenic, an earlier analysis of some 600 of the donors relied on high-throughput TCR beta sequencing. Donor age, sex, ethnicity and CMV serostatus were compiled alongside the repertoire data. In a later genetic analysis, genome-wide SNP genotypes for 398 of the 666 donors were used, and that subset was treated as a discovery cohort. Every discovery cohort repertoire had been produced on one sequencing platform. HLA typing included class I and class II loci at four-digit resolution. The number of donors typed differed by locus, with 629-630 for A, B, C, DRB1 and DQB1, 522 for DQA1, about 610 for DPA1, and approximately 470 for DPB1. About five DR-DQ haplotypes were treated as single units for association and clustering because of strong linkage in the cohort. On average, 235,054 unique TCR beta nucleotide sequences were sequenced per donor among a few hundred genotyped donors of the cohort, with roughly 18% of those sequences being non-productive. The study at large found these results: The study gave a list of 150 to 200 TCR beta chains associated with cytomegalovirus. In a later analysis, TCR association rates were found to vary across HLA loci, with the most associated TCRs seen for DRB1 alleles and the fewest for HLA-C alleles. Specific HLA alleles were associated with 15,000 to 20,000 TCR beta sequences at a false discovery rate of 0.05 in a later analysis. A cluster of highly shared sequence variants was judged likely to represent a technical artifact of the sequencing pipeline. A later genetic analysis reported fewer N-insertions in productive TCRs among donors in an Asian-associated ancestry cluster than the roughly 700-donor mean. It was suggested by the authors that the approach could potentially be generalized to other disease states and immunological phenotypes. A further reported finding was that TCR beta sequences accurately predicted the HLA-A and HLA-B alleles for most subjects in the first cohort. Assigning TCR associations to individual alleles was difficult when HLA alleles, especially DR and DQ, strongly co-occurred. HLA typing was unavailable for some donors at each locus, so association tests used only the typed subset. The 87-base-pair reads could not distinguish some IMGT-functional V segments, including TRBV6-2 and TRBV6-3, so those segments were excluded. Most TCR sequences were seen in very few donors, while some public TCRs were found in many individuals. Broadly in line with IMGT annotations, most TCR beta V segments showed up in productive rearrangements about 87% or about 30% of the time in an earlier analysis of 587 of the donors. In a later analysis, HLA-associated TCR beta chains were found to be more clonally expanded and to have lower generation probabilities than equally common non-associated chains. A few of the identified cytomegalovirus-associated TCR beta chains were confirmed in vitro to be specific for cytomegalovirus antigens. In a later analysis, most CMV-associated TCR beta chains were found to appear HLA-restricted, with HLA associations seemingly driven largely by CMV exposure. Because counts were too low, fewer than 20 rarely observed V segments, including chromosome 9 orphons, were excluded from the earlier analysis of some 590 of the donors. An association between a missense DCLRE1C variant and V-gene and J-gene trimming of TCR beta chains was found in a later genetic analysis and replicated in an independent cohort. Only TCR beta chains were sequenced in this cohort, and the absence of alpha or paired-chain data limited detectable features. The classifier was reported to diagnose cytomegalovirus status with high specificity and sensitivity in both the original cohort and the validation cohort. CMV serostatus was the only immune exposure information available for the cohort. Presence/absence analyses assumed roughly uniform sequencing depth across donors, an assumption that may not hold. Linkage disequilibrium might explain the correlated functional status among segregating V segments, but an unknown experimental factor could not be excluded. In a later analysis, several top co-occurrence clusters were reported to appear linked to parvovirus B19, influenza, CMV and Epstein-Barr virus.

The library was made by the immunoSEQ multiplex PCR assay. For the multiplex PCR, a mixture combining 60 forward primers for TCR Vbeta segments and 13 reverse primers for TCR Jbeta segments was used. Amplification of the CDR3 region of rearranged TCR beta genes was performed with a multiplex PCR assay on genomic DNA. Amplified TCR beta libraries were sequenced as 87-base-pair reads on the Illumina HiSeq System. Processing in the source paper ran as follows. A later analysis tallied roughly 78 million unique TCR beta chains across the 610 or so repertoires, and around 9.9 million of those chains were shared by two or more donors. A nearest-neighbor algorithm error-corrected the raw reads and collapsed the reads into unique sequences, merging closely related sequences to remove PCR and sequencing errors. V, D and J gene segments were assigned by aligning CDR3 sequences to IMGT reference sequences. For a sequence to be retained, at least a six-nucleotide match to both a V gene segment and a J gene segment was required. A rearrangement was called productive if the CDR3 had no stop codons and remained in frame with V and J, and every other rearrangement was called non-productive. Following IMGT convention, CDR3 was defined as the stretch from the second conserved V-encoded cysteine up to the conserved J-encoded phenylalanine. Sequences without an unambiguous match to a single V gene segment were excluded from the earlier analysis of almost 600 of the donors. An earlier analysis of a few hundred of the donors classified V segments as functional when productive rearrangements were above 56.7% and as segregating when the standard deviation between donors was above 5%. A statistical classification framework was built for diagnosing cytomegalovirus status from the catalog of TCR beta chain sequences. V and J gene assignment, in a later analysis, came from comparing TCR nucleotide sequences with IMGT/GENE-DB human TR gene sequences. The TCRdist pipeline was used in a later analysis to assign CDR3 sequences and most-parsimonious VDJ recombination scenarios. In a later analysis, every TCR beta chain was defined by the combination of its CDR3 amino acid sequence and its V-gene family, and reads without a unique V-gene family were dropped. As a way to deal with suspected cross-contamination and a sequencing artifact, a later analysis dropped roughly 620 nucleotide sequences that were highly shared and had low generation probability. For each public chain, a later analysis derived a clonal expansion index from normalized ranks of inferred template counts within each repertoire. A later analysis computed generation probabilities with a VDJ recombination model fitted to out-of-frame rearrangements, and checked the results against IGoR. A later analysis scored TCR-TCR, TCR-HLA and TCR-CMV co-occurrence with hypergeometric tests, applying a repertoire-size bias correction to TCR pairs. In a later analysis, false discovery rates were estimated by permuting HLA or CMV assignments 20 times. A later analysis grouped co-occurring TCRs with DBSCAN, adding TCRdist sequence similarity when clustering within HLA-allele-positive subsets. Repertoires with fewer than 30,000 or more than 120,000 public chains were left out of co-occurrence clustering, as were five repertoires with anomalous nucleotide sharing. TCRdb re-hosts the immuneACCESS table, in-frame sequences only. Its copies lack some clones; in the studies checked, an unresolved V gene accounts for under half of them, and the cause for the rest is not known. The V and J calls and clone size come from that table; D and trimming were worked out from the DNA. This sample is represented by some 160,000 clones; around three quarters of them were singletons. The ten largest account for 1.5% to 1.9% of the sample.

In regard to this clone: Its antigen specificity is not known. Base-call qualities are not available, and no considerably larger clone is one nucleotide away.

The germline V end is reduced by 5 bases and the J end by 1 base; junction bases left unmatched: 4. Counted from cysteine to phenylalanine, this CDR3 has 14 amino acids. The kept DNA is CDR3 alone, 42 bases in frame from the first base. CDR1 and CDR2, per the germline V gene, are SGHNT and YENEEA. The cohort was made up of hundreds of healthy bone marrow donors. At the time of sampling, every cohort member was nominally healthy, though immune exposures that went unrecorded were likely present. The donor was CMV seronegative and belonged to the group of roughly 330 seronegative cohort members. A peripheral blood sample was provided by each donor, and peripheral blood mononuclear cells were used for TCR beta sequencing. Genomic DNA was extracted from the blood cell samples with the Qiagen DNeasy Blood Extraction Kit.

The sequencing sample was made of PBMCs. The origin of this receptor is a man aged 40-50 years in good health and CMV-seronegative. The rearrangement combines TRBV11-3 with TRBJ1-1; 7 bases in the junction line up with TRBD1. The DNA sequence follows: TGTGCCAGCAGCCTGGGACAGTGGAACACTGAAGCTTTCTTT. It is translated as CASSLGQWNTEAFF.